Reported below is one T cell receptor (beta chain). Its matching antigen is unknown. This sample stems from a study of a mutant IDH1 vaccine in newly diagnosed glioma. Study-level background: Sex among treated patients split roughly 60% male, roughly 40% female; mean age was approximately 38 years. Previous treatment comprised radiotherapy, temozolomide, or both, mostly both.

Generated by immunoSEQ multiplex PCR, the TCRdb table keeps only in-frame clones and is missing some. The data contain around 89,000 clones, roughly 85% of them singletons. Germline assignment: CDR1 SGHDT and CDR2 YYEEEE. This CDR3 spans 13 amino acids. The ends were cut back, 4 bases at V and 4 bases at J, with 11 bases in the middle. Overall study results and limits: A vaccine-induced immune response developed in 90% to 95% of the patients.

Described time point: baseline, week 1 (first vaccination visit). Treatment described: pre-vaccination baseline after standard-of-care therapy. This rearrangement joins TRBV5-6 to TRBJ1-2; possible D gene TRBD1, 6 bases. The material sequenced was PBMCs, taken from a glioma patient treated with radiotherapy, temozolomide or both. The TCR was taken from a woman aged 45 to 65 with glioma. The CDR3 protein is CASSATGTYGYTF. Here the CDR3 DNA reads TGTGCCAGCAGCGCCACAGGGACCTATGGCTACACCTTC.